The 12 T cell receptor beta chains listed next were all sequenced from one sample in a study of human T cells and chemical hapten exposure. The sample's time point: patch test 2, 6 weeks after DPC sensitization. Documented treatment: therapeutic diphenylcyclopropenone sensitization with weekly scalp DPC. TCRdb used MiXCR to reprocess the RACE reads, holding one entry per CDR3 protein. Altogether 84,000 or so distinct CDR3 sequences are present, roughly 10% being singletons, with the ten largest covering 2.5%. The starting material was whole blood, obtained in connection with sensitization to the hapten diphenylcyclopropenone (DPC). These receptors came from a woman aged 25 to 39 with alopecia areata. Some clones in this sample may be carry-over from other donors' samples.

This clonotype was counted many times. The J gene is TRBJ2-3, the V gene TRBV3-1; no clear D. V shed 4 bases and J shed 3 bases, with 11 bases lying between them. CDR1 and CDR2 from the germline V gene are LGHDT and YNNKEL (reference sequence). This CDR3 spans 14 amino acids. The CDR3 loop reads CASSPTWTTDTQYF. CDR3 coding DNA: TGTGCCAGCAGCCCGACGTGGACGACAGATACGCAGTATTTT.

V and J are TRBV28 and TRBJ1-5; no clear D gene. Trimming took off 6 bases at V and 7 bases at J, with 13 bases between the two ends. CDR3 size: 13 residues. The germline CDR1 and CDR2 sequences are MDHEN and SYDVKM. The CDR3 DNA sequence: TGTGCCAGCAGGGGGTCAGTCGGGCAGCCCCAGCATTTT. Translating gives CASRGSVGQPQHF.

This clonotype came up many times. The chain employs TRBV11-2 and TRBJ2-1; D might be TRBD2 (6 bases). CDR1 and CDR2 from the germline V gene are SGHAT and FQNNGV. The CDR3 is 16 amino acids. Deletions cut 0 bases from V and 4 bases from J, with 13 bases between. CDR3 sequence reads: CASSLEGVLAYNEQFF. CDR3 in DNA: TGTGCCAGCAGCTTAGAAGGCGTTCTAGCGTACAATGAGCAGTTCTTC.

At least ten counts were recorded for this clonotype. V usage is TRBV29-1 and J usage is TRBJ2-5; tentatively, D is TRBD1 (6 bases). The CDR3 is 15 amino acids. CDR1 is SQVTM and CDR2 is ANQGSEA in the germline V gene. The V end lost 4 bases, the J end lost 7 bases, and 22 bases lay between the germline ends. CDR3 in DNA: TGCAGCGTTGCACCGCAAGGACAGCAAACGGGGACCCAGTACTTC. It translates to CSVAPQGQQTGTQYF.

This clonotype has a count of ten or more. V and J are TRBV20-1 and TRBJ2-1, with D perhaps TRBD1 (5 bases). CDR1 and CDR2 (germline): DFQATT, SNEGSKA (reference sequence). The V gene lost 3 bases and the J gene lost 6 bases, with 12 bases spanning the gap. The CDR3 spans 13 residues. The CDR3 sequence is CSASGQGLNEQFF. In DNA form, the CDR3 reads TGCAGTGCTAGTGGGCAGGGCCTCAATGAGCAGTTCTTC.

This clonotype was seen only a few times. This chain's CDR3 is CASSRQPRGTNEKLFF. Here the CDR3 DNA reads TGTGCCAGCAGTCGGCAGCCCAGGGGGACTAATGAAAAACTGTTTTTT. This sequence joins TRBV6-5 and TRBJ1-4, with TRBD1 matching 7 bases. The CDR3 totals 16 residues. Germline CDR1 is MNHEY and CDR2 is SVGAGI. Trimming cost V 5 bases and J 2 bases; bases outside gene matches: 8.

This clonotype has just a few counts. The chain combines TRBV7-6 with TRBJ2-2; possible D gene TRBD1, 6 bases. V was pared by 5 bases and J by 5 bases, with 12 bases between. The V gene's germline CDR1 is SGHVS and CDR2 FNYEAQ. The CDR3 length is 14 residues. Here the CDR3 DNA reads TGTGCCAGCAGCGCCCTACAGGGAACCGGGGAGCTGTTTTTT. It translates to CASSALQGTGELFF.

In this sample, this clonotype turned up many times. The chain recombines TRBV5-1 with TRBJ1-5; 7 bases align to TRBD1. The CDR3 spans 15 residues. The V segment lost 4 bases and the J segment 3 bases; nucleotides outside the gene matches: 7. The germline gives CDR1 SGHRS, CDR2 YFSETQ. The CDR3 DNA sequence: TGCGCCAGCAGCCTTACCGGGACAGCCAATCAGCCCCAGCATTTT. Its translation is CASSLTGTANQPQHF. Together with reference TRBV5-1 and TRBJ1-5, the CDR3 gives the full variable domain: KAGVTQTPRYLIKTRGQQVTLSCSPISGHRSVSWYQQTPGQGLQFLFEYFSETQRNKGNFPGRFSGRQFSNSRSEMNVSTLELGDSALYLCASSLTGTANQPQHFGDGTRLSIL.

This clonotype has at least ten counts. The chain links TRBV20-1 to TRBJ2-3; D gene uncertain. Looked up from germline, CDR1 is DFQATT and CDR2 is SNEGSKA (reference sequence). Trimming took 6 bases from V and 2 from J, leaving 6 bases between them. This CDR3 comprises 11 residues. In DNA, the CDR3 is TGCAGTGCAACCCTCACAGATACGCAGTATTTT. This translates into CSATLTDTQYF.

The chain combines TRBV10-3 with TRBJ2-7; perhaps TRBD1 as D (5 bases). V dropped 10 bases and J dropped 0 bases, with 10 bases sitting between them. This CDR3 spans 12 amino acids. CDR1 and CDR2 from the germline V gene are ENHRY and SYGVKD. The CDR3 is CATTGASYEQYF. The CDR3 nucleotides read TGTGCCACCACTGGGGCCTCCTACGAGCAGTACTTC.

This clonotype was detected a few times. V and J are TRBV7-2 and TRBJ2-2; D gene ambiguous. The CDR3 has 13 residues. Trimming cost V 3 bases and J 6 bases, with 8 bases left between them. Looked up from germline, CDR1 is SGHTA and CDR2 is FQGNSA. CDR3 sequence reads: CASSFTTAGELFF. The DNA of the CDR3 is TGTGCCAGCAGCTTCACAACTGCCGGGGAGCTGTTTTTT.

The rearrangement links TRBV4-1 to TRBJ1-6; 11 nucleotides align to TRBD1. The CDR3 has 15 residues. Trimming cost V 0 bases and J 8 bases; bases outside gene matches: 0. The germline gives CDR1 MGHRA, CDR2 YSYEKL. CDR3 residues: CASSQEGQGDSPLHF. The CDR3 DNA sequence: TGCGCCAGCAGCCAAGAGGGACAGGGGGATTCACCCCTCCACTTT.